This T cell receptor beta chain was documented in a study of T cells expressing NK-cell markers. Study context: HCMV seropositivity marked seven of the eight sequenced donors; one was seronegative.

The CDR3 is 13 amino acids. Germline lookup yields CDR1 PRHDT and CDR2 FYEKMQ (reference sequence). Points on this clonotype: Its cognate antigen is unknown.

Study-wide findings and caveats: Once again these clonotypes came out on top in the CD3+CD56-NKG2C+ fraction of several donors.

Reprocessing the 5' RACE reads, TCRdb reports a single entry for every CDR3 protein and omits DNA. The sample is made up of 130,000 to 150,000 distinct CDR3 sequences, and the top ten hold more than 10% of it. The source is a man aged 18 to 29 in good health. The V call is TRBV13, the J call TRBJ2-7; there is no DNA to check the TCRdb D call of TRBD2. Sequencing input: blood T cells: a sorted CD56 or NKG2C T cell subset, CD4+ or CD8+ T cells, or bulk PBMC T cells (not recorded which). The CDR3 sequence: CASSLGSGGEQYF.